This T cell receptor (beta chain) stems from a study of blood T cell repertoires in COVID-19. Study-wide background: Spain, Italy and the United States supplied samples that represented acute and convalescent COVID-19. T cells, B-cell-depleted T cells, or PBMCs supplied cDNA or gDNA.

This clone is a singleton in its sample. Original analysis: Amplification with reference gene primers provided the estimates of nucleated cell counts. Assay: immunoSEQ multiplex PCR; the TCRdb copy retains only in-frame clones and omits some. The DNA was the basis for D and trimming; V, J and clone size are from that table. The sample holds about 130,000 clones, more than 70% seen once. Germline V gene sequence: CDR1 KGHSH, CDR2 LQKENI. V lost 1 base, J lost 5 bases, and 13 bases stayed unmatched. There are 19 residues in the CDR3. V and J are TRBV18 and TRBJ2-7; 14 bases are shared with TRBD2. The sequenced sample was peripheral blood. The TCR sequence derives from a man between 60 and 70 years old with acute or convalescent COVID-19. CDR3 bases: TGTGCCAGCTCACCACAGACGATGGGACTAGCGGGAGCAGGCCACGAGCAGTACTTC. It is translated as CASSPQTMGLAGAGHEQYF. The variable domain in full, with the rest retrieved from reference TRBV18 and TRBJ2-7, is NAGVMQNPRHLVRRRGQEARLRCSPMKGHSHVYWYRQLPEEGLKFMVYLQKENIIDESGMPKERFSAEFPKEGPSILRIQQVVRGDSAAYFCASSPQTMGLAGAGHEQYFGPGTRLTVT.